Listed below are T cell receptor beta chains from one sample, sequenced in a study of cytomegalovirus exposure and HLA in healthy donors. The assay was immunoSEQ multiplex PCR, and TCRdb's table has in-frame clones only and misses some. The table records approximately 150,000 clones, about 90% of them present only once. Specimen: PBMCs. The receptor set was obtained from a woman younger than 35 in good health and CMV-seropositive. CDR3s include the opening cysteine and the closing phenylalanine or tryptophan. A D gene is named only where the DNA matches it firmly. Clone sizes are given selectively: once, few, many, or a class where the clone is expanded.

TRBV25-1	TRBJ1-1	.	once	TGTGCCAGCAGCGATGGAGGGAGGGAGGACACTGAAGCTTTCTTT	CASSDGGREDTEAFF
TRBV7-9	TRBJ1-2	TRBD1	.	TGTGCCAGCGGCACGGGACAGGGGAATGGCTACACCTTC	CASGTGQGNGYTF
TRBV15	TRBJ2-7	.	.	TGTGCCACCAGCAGGGCTGACCACACGCAGGGGTCCTACGAGCAGTACTTC	CATSRADHTQGSYEQYF
TRBV7-9	TRBJ2-3	TRBD2	.	TGTGCCAGCAGCTTAGGGAGAGCGGGGGGGACCACAGATACGCAGTATTTT	CASSLGRAGGTTDTQYF
TRBV19	TRBJ2-7	.	.	TGTGCCAGTAGTATTGGCGGGACGCTCGTTTACGAGCAGTACTTC	CASSIGGTLVYEQYF
TRBV28	TRBJ1-2	TRBD1	.	TGTGCCAGCAGCTCCCCATCCCAGGGGGCATACTATGGCTACACCTTC	CASSSPSQGAYYGYTF
TRBV9	TRBJ2-1	TRBD2	.	TGTGCCAGCAGCACGACTAGCGGGACCATCAGTGAGCAGTTCTTC	CASSTTSGTISEQFF
TRBV7-8	TRBJ2-7	TRBD1	.	TGTGCCAGCAGCCCCCGACAGGGCCCCTCCTACGAGCAGTACTTC	CASSPRQGPSYEQYF
TRBV7-9	TRBJ1-2	TRBD1	.	TGTGCCAGCAGCCCGACAGGGGATAACTATGGCTACACCTTC	CASSPTGDNYGYTF
TRBV7-9	TRBJ2-7	TRBD2	.	TGTGCCAGCAGCCGTAGCGGGAGAGACTACGAGCAGTACTTC	CASSRSGRDYEQYF
TRBV27	TRBJ1-5	.	.	TGTGCCAGCAGTTTCGGTCGCAATCAGCCCCAGCATTTT	CASSFGRNQPQHF
TRBV27	TRBJ2-1	.	.	TGTGCCAGCAGTTTTACCAAACGGGGCAATGAGCAGTTCTTC	CASSFTKRGNEQFF
TRBV7-2	TRBJ1-1	TRBD1	.	TGTGCCAGCAGCGCCACAGGGGCTGAAGCTTTCTTT	CASSATGAEAFF
TRBV6-1	TRBJ2-2	TRBD2	.	TGTGCCAGCTCACCGGGACTAGCGGGCGTCGGGGAGCTGTTTTTT	CASSPGLAGVGELFF
TRBV28	TRBJ2-5	TRBD2	.	TGTGCCAGCAGTCAAGGACTAGCGGGCCAAGAGACCCAGTACTTC	CASSQGLAGQETQYF
TRBV27	TRBJ2-6	.	.	TGTGCCAGCAGTTACAGACAGCCCTCTGGGGCCAACGTCCTGACTTTC	CASSYRQPSGANVLTF
TRBV6-5	TRBJ2-1	TRBD2	.	TGTGCCAGCAGCCGACTAGCGGGAACGTTTGGGGAGCAGTTCTTC	CASSRLAGTFGEQFF
TRBV28	TRBJ1-3	TRBD1	.	TGTGCCAGCAGTTTCGACAGGGGGCCTGGAAACACCATATATTTT	CASSFDRGPGNTIYF
TRBV6-1	TRBJ2-3	.	.	TGTGCCAGCAGTGCTAGCCTGGGCCGGGCAGATACGCAGTATTTT	CASSASLGRADTQYF